The clone carrying this T cell receptor beta chain was observed at least ten times. The antigen is unknown. Uncontrolled infection, other autoimmune disease, pregnancy or lactation led to exclusion. Diagnoses were made from clinical symptoms, serum measures (thyroxine and TRAb), thyroid ultrasound and orbital computed tomography. RNA transcripts yielded amplified TCR beta CDR3 regions. The study used the HTBI primer set for a first-round RT-PCR of the TCR CDR3. Each CDR3 protein gets one entry after TCRdb re-called the multiplex PCR reads with MiXCR. The sample contains 190,000 or so distinct CDR3 sequences, around 17% of which appear only once. The data derive from a study of T cells in Graves' hyperthyroidism and ophthalmopathy. Study details: Peripheral blood samples were taken at initial diagnosis, prior to any treatment. Study-wide results and caveats: Most clonotypes expanded in the thyroid (above 0.001) were also present in blood.

Trimming removed 2 bases at V and 5 bases at J, with 9 bases between. CDR3 length: 12 amino acids. Germline V CDR1 and CDR2: DFQATT, SNEGSKA (reference sequence). The specimen sequenced was blood. The source of this sequence is a middle-aged man with Graves' hyperthyroidism. V and J are TRBV20-1 and TRBJ1-1; tentative D call: TRBD1 (5 bases). The CDR3 DNA is TGCAGTGCTAGACAGGGCAGGACTGAAGCTTTCTTT. The encoded protein is CSARQGRTEAFF.